This T cell receptor (beta chain) emerged from a study of T cell responses to AZD1222 COVID-19 vaccine. The method was immunoSEQ multiplex PCR; TCRdb's version includes in-frame clones alone and lacks a portion of them. The data hold some 200,000 clones, with approximately 93% observed a single time. Study-level findings and limits: Spike was spanned by vaccine-associated CD4 TCRs, which were dominant at 160-218 and 743-854. The sample set comprised mostly white British donors with more females, and clonal diversity was possibly underestimated. Without day 14 samples, only post-peak T cell repertoires were studied. Increased Spike-specific TCR breadth and depth were observed after two AZD1222 doses.

The V gene end was trimmed by 2 bases and the J gene end by 6 bases; junction bases not matched to a gene: 8. This CDR3 is built from 16 residues. The germline V gene has CDR1 MNHNS and CDR2 SASEGT. In the case of this clone: Its matching antigen is unknown.

The chain is built from TRBV6-1 and TRBJ2-3, with 10 bases fitting TRBD2. Material: peripheral blood, obtained on day 0 of AZD1222 vaccination. The sequence derives from an adult in good health. CDR3 region: CASSELSGGAFDTQYF. CDR3 DNA: TGTGCCAGCAGTGAACTAAGCGGGGGGGCCTTCGATACGCAGTATTTT.